Sequencing of this TCR beta chain was carried out in a study of blood T cell repertoires in COVID-19 (dated by TCRdb to about 2020). Regarding the research as a whole: Samples from collaborators originated in the United States, Italy and Spain and spanned both the acute and convalescent phases of COVID-19. HLA class I and class II types, where available, came from metadata supplied by the sample provider rather than from assay-based typing. The material from the prospective study consisted of cDNA or gDNA derived from T cells, B-cell-depleted T cells, or PBMCs. Sample metadata almost always included a de-identified subject ID, COVID-19 status, age in years and sex. A freely available public database, intended as a resource for researchers studying the immune response to SARS-CoV-2, is where the repertoires were released. Deeply sampled blood TCRbeta repertoires from subjects exposed to, actively infected with, or recovered from COVID-19 were included in the dataset. Samples came from the ongoing ImmuneRACE study (first 160 participants) plus 1,254 subjects from 6 global collaborators. Paper-wide results and their limitations: Clinical and demographic metadata were provided uncurated, with the amount varying by source and participant.

At one collaborating source in Seattle, patients were enrolled during active infection and were followed longitudinally through the course of disease. The collaborating institutions used their own protocols to collect whole blood in K2EDTA tubes. Collaborator samples were shipped for TCRbeta analysis as frozen whole blood, isolated PBMCs, or DNA extracted from either sample type. CDR1 and CDR2, looked up from the germline V gene, are MDHEN and SYDVKM. CDR3 length: 15 amino acids, cysteine to phenylalanine. Only CDR3 DNA is held: 45 bases, read in frame from base 1. Trimming removed 2 bases from V and 4 bases from J; the gene matches leave 7 bases unexplained. This clone was seen once. What antigen it recognizes has not been identified. Per-nucleotide qualities are absent, and no much larger clonotype sits a single base away. The immunoSEQ Assay, a bias-controlled multiplex PCR, was used to amplify TCRbeta CDR3 regions from genomic DNA. Processing in the source paper ran as follows. Nucleated cell counts per sample were estimated from amplification of reference gene primers within the assay. Sequence reads were collapsed and filtered to measure the absolute abundance of every unique TCRbeta CDR3 rearrangement. For each sample, productive Simpson clonality was calculated by taking the square root of Simpson's diversity index across productive rearrangements. Entries here come from immuneACCESS through TCRdb and include only in-frame sequences with V and J called. Some clones fail to appear in such tables; in the studies checked, an unresolved V gene covers under half of the shortfall, and the cause of the remainder is unknown. V and J calls and clone size follow that table, whereas D and trimming were derived from the DNA. Across this sample there are around 310,000 clones, with about 90% seen only once. The ten largest clones represent roughly 1% of the sample.

Here the chain combines TRBV28 and TRBJ1-2, with TRBD1 identical over 7 junction bases. This clonotype originated in a woman between 40 and 55 years old with COVID-19, enrolled during active disease. Sequenced: peripheral blood. The nucleotide sequence reads TGTGCCAGCAGTTTAACCGACAGGGCTTCCTATGGCTACACCTTC. Its product reads: CASSLTDRASYGYTF.